One and the same sample provided the 32 T cell receptor beta chains below, sequenced in a study of siplizumab effects on memory and regulatory T cells (dated by TCRdb to about 2019). Receptors were amplified or captured by the immunoSEQ multiplex PCR assay. The immuneACCESS repertoire file appears here via TCRdb, limited to in-frame rearrangements. These files lack a portion of the clones; in checked studies, under half of the deficit traces to unresolved V genes, and the cause of the others is not known. Across this sample there are some 100,000 clones, with around 95% seen only once. The ten largest clones represent around 0.03% of the sample. Sequencing was done on a sample of naive CD4+ T cells sorted from blood. Per the publication, the cell subset or site label means: unstimulated naive T cells. The receptors here all came from a human donor in good health.

This rearrangement joins TRBV4-3 to TRBJ1-2, with D maybe TRBD1 (5 bases). The CDR3 loop spans 13 amino acids. Germline loops: CDR1 LGHNA, CDR2 YSLEER. Between the trimmed V and J ends, which lost 1 base and 3 bases, there was a span of 6 bases. CDR3: CASSQGGDYGYTF. CDR3 DNA: TGCGCCAGCAGCCAAGGAGGGGACTATGGCTACACCTTC.

This clone was seen once. V usage is TRBV5-6 and J usage is TRBJ2-6, with a weak D call TRBD2 (6 bases). The germline gives CDR1 SGHDT, CDR2 YYEEEE. CDR3 length: 16 amino acids. V lost 1 base and J lost 4, with 12 bases in between. CDR3 nucleotides: TGTGCCAGCAGCTTGCGGAGGGTGATAGGGGCCAACGTCCTGACTTTC. Translation gives CASSLRRVIGANVLTF.

A remark on this clone: The junction departs from the called germline gene at one end, perhaps through a read error. Other nucleotide sequences in the sample specify the same CDR3. This chain links TRBV25-1 with TRBJ2-5; 11 positions agree with TRBD1. This CDR3 has 15 amino acids. Germline V gene data show CDR1 as MGHDK and CDR2 as SYGVNS. This CDR3 is CASSTGTGGWETQYF. CDR3 nucleotide sequence: TGTGCTAGCAGTACCGGGACAGGGGGTTGGGAGACCCAGTACTTC.

The V gene is TRBV18, the J gene TRBJ2-7; no definite D call. Deletions cut 3 bases from V and 5 bases from J, with 8 bases between. The CDR3 length is 12 residues. CDR1 and CDR2 from the germline V gene are KGHSH and LQKENI. CDR3 coding DNA: TGTGCCAGCTCACCTACCGACAACGAGCAGTACTTC. Its protein is CASSPTDNEQYF.

In DNA, the CDR3 is TGTGCTAGTGGTTTAACCTACCGGGACCGAGCGGGAAATTCACCCCTCCACTTT. Protein: CASGLTYRDRAGNSPLHF. The rearrangement uses TRBV12-5 and TRBJ1-6; maybe TRBD1 (5 bases). The CDR3 is 18 residues long. CDR1 LGHNT and CDR2 FRNRAP come from the germline V gene. With 3 bases removed from V and 7 bases from J, the gap between germline ends came to 22 bases.

The chain is built from TRBV7-9 and TRBJ1-1; D is possibly TRBD1 (6 bases). CDR1 and CDR2 from the germline V gene are SEHNR and FQNEAQ (reference sequence). Trimming took off 5 bases at V and 2 bases at J, with 21 bases between the two ends. There are 17 residues in the CDR3. DNA of the CDR3: TGTGCCAGCAGCATCTCCGGGACAAAGTATCCAAACACTGAAGCTTTCTTT. This gives the protein CASSISGTKYPNTEAFF.

This chain links TRBV6-1 with TRBJ1-5; D ambiguous. V was shortened by 3 bases and J by 2 bases, with 5 bases between the two germline ends. The CDR3 length is 13 residues. Germline V lookup: CDR1 MNHNS, CDR2 SASEGT. CDR3 amino acids: CASSDEGNQPQHF. CDR3 nucleotide sequence: TGTGCCAGCAGTGACGAGGGCAATCAGCCCCAGCATTTT.

This sequence joins TRBV6-5 and TRBJ2-7; the D gene is possibly TRBD1 (5 bases). Germline V gene sequence: CDR1 MNHEY, CDR2 SVGAGI. The CDR3 extends over 13 amino acids. V lost 9 bases, J lost 3 bases, and 15 bases lay in between. The CDR3 loop reads CASVGQGRYEQYF. The CDR3 DNA is TGTGCCAGTGTAGGGCAGGGTCGCTACGAGCAGTACTTC.

The chain links TRBV7-9 to TRBJ1-3, with TRBD1 as a possible D gene (5 bases). The V end was cut by 6 bases, the J end by 4 bases, with 22 bases between. The CDR3 covers 17 residues. From germline, CDR1 is SEHNR and CDR2 FQNEAQ (reference sequence). CDR3 coding DNA: TGTGCCAGCAGACACGCCGGGACCCCAGTCGTCGGAAACACCATATATTTT. Translation: CASRHAGTPVVGNTIYF.

The chain carries TRBV14 and TRBJ1-5; D is ambiguous. V lost 4 bases and J 3 bases, leaving 10 bases between the germline ends. From germline, CDR1 is SGHDN and CDR2 FVKESK. This CDR3 spans 14 amino acids. The CDR3 nucleotides are TGTGCCAGCAGCCCGGGAACGAACAATCAGCCCCAGCATTTT. Translation: CASSPGTNNQPQHF.

The V and J genes are TRBV6-6 and TRBJ2-3, with 8 positions matching TRBD1. V dropped 0 bases and J dropped 2; count of bases not matched to a gene: 4. This CDR3 has 16 residues. CDR1 and CDR2 (germline): MNHNY, SVGAGI (reference sequence). CDR3 in amino acids: CASSYSRTGTTDTQYF. CDR3 DNA sequence: TGTGCCAGCAGTTACTCAAGGACAGGGACCACAGATACGCAGTATTTT.

This chain joins TRBV5-1 and TRBJ2-7; D not resolved. Trimming took off 2 bases at V and 7 bases at J, with 10 bases between the two ends. Germline V gene lookup returns CDR1 SGHRS and CDR2 YFSETQ. This CDR3 spans 12 amino acids. The DNA for the CDR3 is TGCGCCAGCAGCTTATCTGGGGTTGAGCAGTACTTC. Its translation: CASSLSGVEQYF.

V gene TRBV29-1 combines with J gene TRBJ1-4; D is uncertain. The CDR3 spans 11 residues. Germline-derived CDR1 and CDR2 are SQVTM and ANQGSEA. Deletions cut 8 bases from V and 5 bases from J, with 9 bases between. CDR3 in amino acids: CSQASNEKLFF. CDR3 in DNA: TGCAGCCAGGCCTCAAATGAAAAACTGTTTTTT.

This clone was detected only once. V gene TRBV19 combines with J gene TRBJ2-5, with 7 bases identical to TRBD2. J gave up 1 base and V 7 bases, and 18 bases lay outside the gene matches. The germline gives CDR1 LNHDA, CDR2 SQIVND (reference sequence). The length of the CDR3 is 18 residues. Here the CDR3 reads CASTTTRGAGVGQETQYF. The DNA of the CDR3 is TGTGCCAGTACCACAACCCGTGGGGCGGGGGTTGGCCAAGAGACCCAGTACTTC.

DNA of the CDR3: TGTGCCAGTAGTATAGAGGGTGCGGTCGATACGCAGTATTTT. It yields the protein CASSIEGAVDTQYF. The chain combines TRBV19 with TRBJ2-3; D is undetermined. The CDR3 has 14 residues. Germline loops: CDR1 LNHDA, CDR2 SQIVND (reference sequence). Trimming removed 0 bases from V and 6 bases from J, with 10 bases in between.

This clone was recorded once. The chain couples TRBV28 to TRBJ2-1, with 12 bases identical to TRBD2. The V and J ends lost 6 bases and 3 bases, in that order; junction bases with no gene match: 6. The CDR3 length is 16 residues. Germline-derived CDR1 and CDR2 are MDHEN and SYDVKM. The CDR3 nucleotides read TGTGCCAGCAGCCTCGTACTAGCGGGGGGCTACAATGAGCAGTTCTTC. It yields the protein CASSLVLAGGYNEQFF. Full variable domain (outside the CDR3, taken from reference TRBV28 and TRBJ2-1): DVKVTQSSRYLVKRTGEKVFLECVQDMDHENMFWYRQDPGLGLRLIYFSYDVKMKEKGDIPEGYSVSREKKERFSLILESASTNQTSMYLCASSLVLAGGYNEQFFGPGTRLTVL.

The chain uses TRBV6-5 and TRBJ1-1; D gene unclear. The CDR3 extends over 13 amino acids. Deletions cut 0 bases from V and 11 bases from J, with 13 bases between. The V gene's germline CDR1 is MNHEY and CDR2 SVGAGI. CDR3 region: CASSYSTTVGAFF. Here the CDR3 DNA reads TGTGCCAGCAGTTACTCGACTACAGTAGGGGCTTTCTTT.

The chain carries TRBV28 and TRBJ2-7, with TRBD1 matching 7 bases. Trimming took 8 bases from V and 4 from J; bases not matched to a gene: 14. Germline lookup yields CDR1 MDHEN and CDR2 SYDVKM. The CDR3 is 15 amino acids. CDR3 protein: CASSTAGTVVYEQYF. CDR3 nucleotides: TGTGCCAGCTCGACAGCCGGGACAGTAGTATACGAGCAGTACTTC. Drawing the rest from reference TRBV28 and TRBJ2-7, the complete variable domain is DVKVTQSSRYLVKRTGEKVFLECVQDMDHENMFWYRQDPGLGLRLIYFSYDVKMKEKGDIPEGYSVSREKKERFSLILESASTNQTSMYLCASSTAGTVVYEQYFGPGTRLTVT.

The J gene is TRBJ1-4, the V gene TRBV28, with D perhaps TRBD1 (6 bases). Per germline, CDR1 MDHEN and CDR2 SYDVKM. The ends were cut back, 8 bases at V and 7 bases at J, with 17 bases in the middle. This CDR3 has 14 residues. DNA for the CDR3: TGTGCCAGCGAACTCGGGGGACACGGTGAAAAACTGTTTTTT. It encodes CASELGGHGEKLFF.

This chain joins TRBV5-1 and TRBJ2-7; 7 nucleotides align to TRBD1. Germline values: CDR1 SGHRS, CDR2 YFSETQ. V lost 0 bases and J lost 3; bases outside the gene matches: 9. The length of the CDR3 is 16 residues. The CDR3 region is CASSLGFWGQNYEQYF. CDR3 nucleotide sequence: TGCGCCAGCAGCTTGGGATTTTGGGGACAGAACTACGAGCAGTACTTC. Combining the CDR3 with reference TRBV5-1 and TRBJ2-7 gives the whole variable domain KAGVTQTPRYLIKTRGQQVTLSCSPISGHRSVSWYQQTPGQGLQFLFEYFSETQRNKGNFPGRFSGRQFSNSRSEMNVSTLELGDSALYLCASSLGFWGQNYEQYFGPGTRLTVT.

This chain uses TRBV5-1 with TRBJ2-5; 8 bases are shared with TRBD1. V shed 4 bases, J shed 4 bases, and the junction held 9 bases outside the gene matches. CDR3 length: 15 residues. The germline V gene encodes CDR1 SGHRS and CDR2 YFSETQ. CDR3 region: CASSGARGQRETQYF. CDR3 nucleotide sequence: TGCGCCAGCAGCGGGGCCAGGGGGCAGCGAGAGACCCAGTACTTC.

The rearrangement joins TRBV5-1 to TRBJ2-1; either TRBD1 or TRBD2 may fit D (6 bases each). The germline V gene has CDR1 SGHRS and CDR2 YFSETQ. Trimming shortened V by 2 bases and J by 6 bases, and 15 bases separated the two germline ends. This CDR3 comprises 15 residues. CDR3 DNA: TGCGCCAGCAGCTTATCGGGGGCTTTTATCAATGAGCAGTTCTTC. It codes for CASSLSGAFINEQFF.

This chain links TRBV7-9 with TRBJ2-6; D remains ambiguous. CDR1 SEHNR and CDR2 FQNEAQ come from the germline V gene (reference sequence). The V gene lost 5 bases and the J gene lost 2 bases, with 7 bases spanning the gap. This CDR3 comprises 14 residues. The DNA of the CDR3 is TGTGCCAGCAGCCTCCTAGCTGGGGCCAACGTCCTGACTTTC. Amino acids: CASSLLAGANVLTF.

J is TRBJ1-1 and V is TRBV7-7; no clear D gene. The V end lost 5 bases, the J end lost 4 bases, and 11 bases lay between the germline ends. The CDR3 runs to 13 residues. CDR1 is SSHAT and CDR2 is FNYEAQ in the germline V gene (reference sequence). The CDR3, as DNA: TGTGCCAGCAGCGTCCGGATGGGCACTGAAGCTTTCTTT. Translated, it gives CASSVRMGTEAFF.

The rearrangement uses TRBV5-6 and TRBJ1-1, with unresolved D. The CDR3 has 13 residues. Deletions cut 2 bases from V and 3 bases from J, with 8 bases between. Germline CDR1 reads SGHDT; CDR2 reads YYEEEE. The CDR3 nucleotides read TGTGCCAGCAGCTTTACAGCCTACACTGAAGCTTTCTTT. Protein product: CASSFTAYTEAFF.

The chain links TRBV28 to TRBJ1-5, with D perhaps TRBD1 (5 bases). CDR1 and CDR2 from the germline V gene are MDHEN and SYDVKM. V gave up 1 base and J gave up 4 bases, with 8 bases separating them. This CDR3 region has 14 residues. The CDR3 nucleotides read TGTGCCAGCAGTTTATCCCAGGGAAATCAGCCCCAGCATTTT. Amino acid sequence: CASSLSQGNQPQHF.

The chain employs TRBV4-3 and TRBJ2-3; 9 bases map to TRBD2. J was trimmed by 4 bases and V by 1 base; bases with no gene match: 6. This CDR3 comprises 16 residues. Germline V gene data show CDR1 as LGHNA and CDR2 as YSLEER. The CDR3 reads CASSQGSSGGSDTQYF. The CDR3 DNA reads TGCGCCAGCAGCCAAGGGTCCAGCGGGGGGTCAGATACGCAGTATTTT.

Concerning this clone itself: The sample holds other DNA sequences that translate to the same CDR3. The CDR3 is CASRPRTGGSYEQYF. The CDR3 bases are TGTGCCAGCAGGCCACGGACAGGGGGCTCCTACGAGCAGTACTTC. The rearrangement joins TRBV6-6 to TRBJ2-7, with 10 nucleotides matching TRBD1. CDR1 and CDR2 (germline): MNHNY, SVGAGI (reference sequence). The CDR3 extends over 15 amino acids. The V and J ends lost 6 bases and 0 bases, in that order; junction bases with no gene match: 5.

The chain has TRBV10-3 and TRBJ1-4; D gene unclear. V dropped 4 bases and J dropped 5 bases, with 11 bases sitting between them. Germline CDR1 ENHRY, CDR2 SYGVKD. CDR3 length: 14 amino acids. The CDR3 is CAISARVSNEKLFF. The DNA for the CDR3 is TGTGCCATCAGTGCCCGGGTCAGCAATGAAAAACTGTTTTTT.

The chain combines TRBV5-1 with TRBJ2-1; no clear D. V was clipped by 4 bases and J by 4 bases, with 9 bases between them. The V gene's germline CDR1 is SGHRS and CDR2 YFSETQ. CDR3 length: 13 amino acids. The CDR3 region has the DNA TGCGCCAGCAGCGAAGGACCGTACAATGAGCAGTTCTTC. Amino acid sequence: CASSEGPYNEQFF.

This sequence joins TRBV18 and TRBJ2-3, with D perhaps assigned TRBD1 or TRBD2 (5 bases each). The V end was cut by 3 bases, the J end by 4 bases, with 11 bases between. The germline V gene has CDR1 KGHSH and CDR2 LQKENI. The CDR3 has 14 residues. CDR3 nucleotide sequence: TGTGCCAGCTCACCGTCGCAGGGAGCAGATACGCAGTATTTT. Encoded protein: CASSPSQGADTQYF.

The chain links TRBV16 to TRBJ1-1; 9 bases align to TRBD1. The CDR3 covers 12 residues. V was clipped by 9 bases and J by 6 bases; unmatched bases: 5. CDR1 KGHSY and CDR2 FQNENV come from the germline V gene. The CDR3 nucleotides read TGTGCCAGTGGGACAGGGTTTCCTGAAGCTTTCTTT. The encoded protein is CASGTGFPEAFF.